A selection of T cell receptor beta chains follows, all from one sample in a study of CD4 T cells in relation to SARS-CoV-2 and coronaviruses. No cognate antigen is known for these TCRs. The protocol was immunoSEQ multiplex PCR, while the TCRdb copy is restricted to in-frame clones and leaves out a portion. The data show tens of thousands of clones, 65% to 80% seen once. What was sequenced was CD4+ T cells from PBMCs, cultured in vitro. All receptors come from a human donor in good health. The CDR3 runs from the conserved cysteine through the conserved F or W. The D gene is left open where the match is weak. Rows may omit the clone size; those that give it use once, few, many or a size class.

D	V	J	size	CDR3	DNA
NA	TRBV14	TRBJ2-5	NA	CASSQDGSGQARQETQYF	NA
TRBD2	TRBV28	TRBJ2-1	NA	CASSPAGGYNEQFF	TGTGCCAGCAGTCCGGCGGGAGGATACAATGAGCAGTTCTTC
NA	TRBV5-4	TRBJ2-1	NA	CASSLGQSSYNEQFF	TGTGCCAGCAGCTTAGGACAGAGCTCCTACAATGAGCAGTTCTTC
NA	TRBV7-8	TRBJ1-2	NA	CASSLSFGDGGYTF	TGTGCCAGCAGCCTCTCGTTTGGAGACGGTGGCTACACCTTC
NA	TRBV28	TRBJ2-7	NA	CASKQPGPRVEQYF	TGTGCCAGCAAACAACCGGGACCTCGAGTGGAGCAGTACTTC
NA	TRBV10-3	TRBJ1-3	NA	CAISGADLNTIYF	TGTGCCATCAGTGGGGCCGACTTAAACACCATATATTTT
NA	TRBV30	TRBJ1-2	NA	CAWQGSYGYTF	TGTGCCTGGCAGGGATCGTACGGCTACACCTTC
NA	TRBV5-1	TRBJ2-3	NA	CASRDGSTDTQYF	TGCGCCAGCAGAGACGGTAGCACAGATACGCAGTATTTT
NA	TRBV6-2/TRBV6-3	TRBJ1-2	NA	CASSYTRNYGYTF	TGTGCCAGCAGCTATACACGTAACTATGGCTACACCTTC
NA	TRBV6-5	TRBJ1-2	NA	CASSTGRYGYTF	TGTGCCAGCAGTACTGGCCGATATGGCTACACCTTC
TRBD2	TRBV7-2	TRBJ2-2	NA	CASSSLAGKNTGELFF	TGTGCCAGCAGCTCACTAGCGGGGAAAAACACCGGGGAGCTGTTTTTT
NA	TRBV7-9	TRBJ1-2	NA	CASSFQLSYSYGYTF	TGTGCCAGCAGCTTTCAGCTCTCCTATTCCTATGGCTACACCTTC
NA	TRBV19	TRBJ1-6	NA	CASSPAGELSPLHF	TGTGCCAGTAGTCCCGCAGGGGAGCTTTCACCCCTCCACTTT
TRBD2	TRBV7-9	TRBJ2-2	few	CASSYPTSGRTNTGELFF	TGTGCCAGCAGCTACCCGACTAGCGGGAGGACTAACACCGGGGAGCTGTTTTTT
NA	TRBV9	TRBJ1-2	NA	CASSVDRRYGYTF	TGTGCCAGCAGCGTAGACCGCCGCTATGGCTACACCTTC
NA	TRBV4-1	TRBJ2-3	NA	CASSQAALRTVADTQYF	TGCGCCAGCAGCCAAGCGGCCCTAAGAACGGTAGCTGATACGCAGTATTTT
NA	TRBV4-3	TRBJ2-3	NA	CASSQGRRTDTQYF	TGCGCCAGCAGCCAAGGTCGCAGAACAGATACGCAGTATTTT
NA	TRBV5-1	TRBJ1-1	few	CASSLGVDTEAFF	TGCGCCAGCAGCTTAGGCGTAGACACTGAAGCTTTCTTT
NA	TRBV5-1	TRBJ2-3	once	CASRGSSIPDTQYF	TGCGCCAGCAGAGGTTCCAGTATCCCGGATACGCAGTATTTT
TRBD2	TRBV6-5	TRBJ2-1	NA	CASSLAGGDNEQFF	TGTGCCAGCAGTTTAGCGGGAGGCGACAATGAGCAGTTCTTC
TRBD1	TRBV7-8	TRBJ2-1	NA	CASSLGAGQGNVNEQFF	TGTGCCAGCAGCTTAGGAGCGGGACAGGGTAACGTCAATGAGCAGTTCTTC
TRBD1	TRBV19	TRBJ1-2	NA	CASRPDRVWHGYTF	TGTGCCAGTAGACCCGACAGGGTGTGGCATGGCTACACCTTC
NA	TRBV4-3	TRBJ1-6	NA	CASSHALQGSSYNSPLHF	TGCGCCAGCAGCCATGCATTACAGGGTAGCTCCTATAATTCACCCCTCCACTTT
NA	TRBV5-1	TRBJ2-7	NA	CASSLVYLRVGSYEQYF	TGCGCCAGCAGCCTTGTTTATTTAAGGGTCGGCTCCTACGAGCAGTACTTC